This T cell receptor beta chain stems from a study of shared clonotypes between healthy human individuals. Study overall: Each donor contributed plates that comprised three CD4 naive, three CD4 memory, two CD8 naive and one CD8 memory.

In CD8 memory, CD45RO+ cells were put together with CCR7-negative CD45RA+ TemRA cells. Profiled with immunoSEQ multiplex PCR; TCRdb holds only in-frame clones, not every one. The table lists roughly 400,000 clones, roughly 96% of them singletons. Material for sequencing was memory CD8+ T cells sorted from blood. The sample's subset: CD45RO+ cells pooled with CCR7-negative TemRA cells. The sequence was collected from a man younger than 40 in good health.

CDR3 bases: TGTGCCACCGGTCCGGGAGGGAATCAGCCCCAGCATTTT. It codes for CATGPGGNQPQHF. The J gene is TRBJ1-5, the V gene TRBV10-3; D is ambiguous. V was cut by 10 bases and J by 4 bases, with 14 bases left in between. In germline, CDR1 is ENHRY, CDR2 SYGVKD. The CDR3 loop spans 13 amino acids.